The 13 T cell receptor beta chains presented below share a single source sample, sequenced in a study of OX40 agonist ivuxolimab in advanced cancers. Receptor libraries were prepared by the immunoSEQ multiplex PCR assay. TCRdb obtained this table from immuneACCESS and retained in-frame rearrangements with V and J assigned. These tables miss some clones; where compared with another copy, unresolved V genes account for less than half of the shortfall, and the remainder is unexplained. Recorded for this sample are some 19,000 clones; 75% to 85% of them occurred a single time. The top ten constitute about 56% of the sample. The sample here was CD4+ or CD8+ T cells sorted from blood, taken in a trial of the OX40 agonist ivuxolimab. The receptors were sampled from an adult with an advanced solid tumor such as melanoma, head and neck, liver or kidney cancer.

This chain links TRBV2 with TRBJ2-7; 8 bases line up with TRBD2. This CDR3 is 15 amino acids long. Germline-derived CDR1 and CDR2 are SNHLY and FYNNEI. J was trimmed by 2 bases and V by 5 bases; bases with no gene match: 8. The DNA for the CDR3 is TGTGCCAGCAGTCCGGGAGGGTCCCTTACCTACGAGCAGTACTTC. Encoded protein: CASSPGGSLTYEQYF.

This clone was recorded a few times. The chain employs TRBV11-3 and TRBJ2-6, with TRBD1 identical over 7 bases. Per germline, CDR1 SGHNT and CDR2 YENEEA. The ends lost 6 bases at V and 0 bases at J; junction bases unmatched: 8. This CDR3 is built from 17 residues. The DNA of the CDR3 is TGTGCCAGCAGTGACCGGGACAGAAGCTCTGGGGCCAACGTCCTGACTTTC. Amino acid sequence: CASSDRDRSSGANVLTF.

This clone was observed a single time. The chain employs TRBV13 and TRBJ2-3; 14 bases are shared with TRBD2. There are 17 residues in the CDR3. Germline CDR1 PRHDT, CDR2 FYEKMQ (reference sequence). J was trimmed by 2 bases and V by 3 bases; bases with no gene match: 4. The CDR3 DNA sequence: TGTGCCAGCAGCTTTGGGACTAGCGGGGGATACACAGATACGCAGTATTTT. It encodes CASSFGTSGGYTDTQYF.

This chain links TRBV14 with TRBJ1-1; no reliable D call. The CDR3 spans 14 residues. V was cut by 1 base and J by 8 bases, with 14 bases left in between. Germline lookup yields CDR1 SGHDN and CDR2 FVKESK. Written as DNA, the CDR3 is TGTGCCAGCAGCCAAGTACATTTGAACGGGGAAGCTTTCTTT. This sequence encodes CASSQVHLNGEAFF. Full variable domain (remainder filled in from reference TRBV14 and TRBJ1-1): EAGVTQFPSHSVIEKGQTVTLRCDPISGHDNLYWYRRVMGKEIKFLLHFVKESKQDESGMPNNRFLAERTGGTYSTLKVQPAELEDSGVYFCASSQVHLNGEAFFGQGTRLTVV.

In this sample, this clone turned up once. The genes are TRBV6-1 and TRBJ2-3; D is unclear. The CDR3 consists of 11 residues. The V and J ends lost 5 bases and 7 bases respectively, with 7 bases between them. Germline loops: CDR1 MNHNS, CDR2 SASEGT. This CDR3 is CASSFQNTQYF. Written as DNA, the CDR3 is TGTGCCAGCAGTTTTCAGAATACGCAGTATTTT.

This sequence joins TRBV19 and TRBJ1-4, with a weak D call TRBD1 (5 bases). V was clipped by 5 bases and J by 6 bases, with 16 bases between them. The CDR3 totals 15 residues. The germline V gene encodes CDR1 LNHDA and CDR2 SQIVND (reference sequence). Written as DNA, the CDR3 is TGTGCCAGTAGTGAATATGTCGGGACGGATGAAAAACTGTTTTTT. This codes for CASSEYVGTDEKLFF.

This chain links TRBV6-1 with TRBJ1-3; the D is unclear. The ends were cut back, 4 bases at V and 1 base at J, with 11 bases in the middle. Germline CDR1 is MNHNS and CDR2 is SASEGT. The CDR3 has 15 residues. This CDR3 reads CASSGVLGSGNTIYF. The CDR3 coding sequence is TGTGCCAGCAGTGGAGTTTTGGGATCTGGAAACACCATATATTTT.

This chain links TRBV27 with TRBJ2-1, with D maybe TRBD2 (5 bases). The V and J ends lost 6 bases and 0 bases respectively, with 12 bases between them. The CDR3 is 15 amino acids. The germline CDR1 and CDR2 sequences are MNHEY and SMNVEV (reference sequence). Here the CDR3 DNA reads TGTGCCAGCAGCCCGGACTCGAGCTCCTACAATGAGCAGTTCTTC. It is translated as CASSPDSSSYNEQFF.

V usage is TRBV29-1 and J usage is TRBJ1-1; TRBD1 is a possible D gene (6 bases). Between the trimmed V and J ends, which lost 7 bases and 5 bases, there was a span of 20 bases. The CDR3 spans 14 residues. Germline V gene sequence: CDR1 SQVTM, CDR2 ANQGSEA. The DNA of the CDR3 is TGCAGCGCTCCAGAAGGAGGGGGAATAACTGAAGCTTTCTTT. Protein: CSAPEGGGITEAFF.

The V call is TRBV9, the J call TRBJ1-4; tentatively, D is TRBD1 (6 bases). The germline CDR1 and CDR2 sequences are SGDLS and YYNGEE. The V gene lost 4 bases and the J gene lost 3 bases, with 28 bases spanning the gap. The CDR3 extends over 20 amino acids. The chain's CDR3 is CASSPQGTGEIRAANEKLFF. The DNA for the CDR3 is TGTGCCAGCAGCCCTCAGGGGACCGGGGAAATTCGGGCCGCTAATGAAAAACTGTTTTTT.

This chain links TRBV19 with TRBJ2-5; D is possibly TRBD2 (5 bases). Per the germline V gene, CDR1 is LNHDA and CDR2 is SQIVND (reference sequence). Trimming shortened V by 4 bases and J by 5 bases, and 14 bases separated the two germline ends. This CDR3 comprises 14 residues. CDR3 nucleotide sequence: TGTGCCAGTAGTACGACTCCTACGGGGGAGACCCAGTACTTC. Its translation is CASSTTPTGETQYF.

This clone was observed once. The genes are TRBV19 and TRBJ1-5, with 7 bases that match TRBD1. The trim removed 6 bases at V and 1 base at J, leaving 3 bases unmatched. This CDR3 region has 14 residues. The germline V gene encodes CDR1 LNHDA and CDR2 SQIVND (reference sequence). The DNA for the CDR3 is TGTGCCAGTAGCATGGGACAGAGCAATCAGCCCCAGCATTTT. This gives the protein CASSMGQSNQPQHF.

The CDR3 sequence: CASSYSGGSGEKLFF. CDR3 DNA: TGTGCCAGCAGTTACTCGGGGGGCAGCGGTGAAAAACTGTTTTTT. V usage is TRBV6-6 and J usage is TRBJ1-4; D may be TRBD1 (6 bases). The CDR3 spans 15 residues. Per germline, CDR1 MNHNY and CDR2 SVGAGI (reference sequence). With 0 bases removed from V and 7 bases from J, the gap between germline ends came to 12 bases.